These 10 T cell receptor beta chains came from one sample sequenced in a study of radiation and T cells in renal cell carcinoma (dated by TCRdb to the early 2020s). Interpreted using the paper, the time point label stands for: blood 2 weeks post-SBRT. The sample's treatment or condition label is to be understood as: 15 Gy SBRT to primary tumor, nephrectomy 4 weeks later. Library preparation employed the immunoSEQ multiplex PCR assay. TCRdb limited this immuneACCESS table to in-frame rearrangements with V and J called. A share of clones is missing; checked studies link under half to unresolved V genes, and the rest is unexplained. This sample comprises some 130,000 clones, more than 75% of them detected only once. The ten largest clones add up to nearly 6% of the sample. Specimen: blood, collected from a patient whose treatment included radiotherapy and nephrectomy. These receptor sequences come from a woman between 65 and 79 years old with renal cell carcinoma.

This rearrangement joins TRBV7-3 to TRBJ2-1; D assignment may be TRBD1 or TRBD2 (7 bases each). CDR3 length: 14 amino acids. Trimming removed 5 bases at V and 8 bases at J, with 16 bases between. Per the germline V gene, CDR1 is SGHTA and CDR2 is FQGTGA. CDR3 nucleotide sequence: TGTGCCAGCAGCCCTGGACTAGGGGGCGATGAGCAGTTCTTC. Its translation: CASSPGLGGDEQFF.

The V gene is TRBV25-1, the J gene TRBJ1-2, with 9 bases identical to TRBD1. The CDR3 is made up of 14 amino acids. The J segment lost 3 bases and the V segment lost 7 bases, leaving 6 bases of the junction unmatched. Germline V gene sequence: CDR1 MGHDK, CDR2 SYGVNS. The DNA for the CDR3 is TGTGCCAGCAACCCGGGACAGGGAGACTATGGCTACACCTTC. It encodes CASNPGQGDYGYTF.

V usage is TRBV7-2 and J usage is TRBJ2-7; D might be TRBD2 (6 bases). CDR3 length: 17 amino acids. V was shortened by 2 bases and J by 0 bases, with 17 bases between the two germline ends. Germline CDR1 is SGHTA and CDR2 is FQGNSA. The CDR3 loop is CASSLLSGLIASYEQYF. CDR3 sequence (DNA): TGTGCCAGCAGCTTACTTTCGGGACTGATAGCCTCCTACGAGCAGTACTTC. Based on the CDR3 plus reference TRBV7-2 and TRBJ2-7, the full variable domain is GAGVSQSPSNKVTEKGKDVELRCDPISGHTALYWYRQSLGQGLEFLIYFQGNSAPDKSGLPSDRFSAERTGGSVSTLTIQRTQQEDSAVYLCASSLLSGLIASYEQYFGPGTRLTVT.

V is TRBV19 and J is TRBJ1-1; TRBD1 matches at 8 bases. The CDR3 covers 12 residues. Germline V gene sequence: CDR1 LNHDA, CDR2 SQIVND (reference sequence). The trim removed 8 bases at V and 7 bases at J, leaving 6 bases unmatched. For the CDR3, the DNA is TGTGCCAGTTTGGACAGGGTTAATGAAGCTTTCTTT. It encodes CASLDRVNEAFF.

This clone has just one count. J is TRBJ2-7 and V is TRBV29-1; D remains ambiguous. Between the trimmed V and J ends, which lost 5 bases and 4 bases, there was a span of 6 bases. The CDR3 covers 10 residues. The V gene's germline CDR1 is SQVTM and CDR2 ANQGSEA. CDR3 DNA: TGCAGCGTTATGGGATACGAGCAGTACTTC. It codes for CSVMGYEQYF.

V is TRBV6-4 and J is TRBJ1-2; 8 positions agree with TRBD1. Germline CDR1 is MRHNA and CDR2 is SNTAGT. The CDR3 consists of 13 residues. The junction had 6 bases not matched to a gene; V was cut back by 5 bases and J by 7 bases. CDR3 coding DNA: TGTGCCAGCAGTTTAAACCAGGGGGCTGGCTACACCTTC. Protein sequence: CASSLNQGAGYTF.

The J gene is TRBJ2-5, the V gene TRBV7-2; 7 nucleotides match TRBD1. The germline CDR1 and CDR2 sequences are SGHTA and FQGNSA. The CDR3 loop spans 14 amino acids. V trimming: 5 bases; J trimming: 4 bases; junction bases outside the gene matches: 7. For the CDR3, the DNA is TGTGCCAGCAGCCCGGCGACAGGGAGAGAGACCCAGTACTTC. Its protein product is CASSPATGRETQYF. Complete variable domain (other parts from reference TRBV7-2 and TRBJ2-5): GAGVSQSPSNKVTEKGKDVELRCDPISGHTALYWYRQSLGQGLEFLIYFQGNSAPDKSGLPSDRFSAERTGGSVSTLTIQRTQQEDSAVYLCASSPATGRETQYFGPGTRLLVL.

The rearrangement links TRBV6-6 to TRBJ2-5; D is possibly TRBD1 or TRBD2 (6 bases each). Germline CDR1 reads MNHNY; CDR2 reads SVGAGI (reference sequence). The germline V and J ends were trimmed by 10 bases and 5 bases, with 14 bases remaining between them. This CDR3 has 12 amino acids. The DNA of the CDR3 is TGTGCCACGGTGGGGGGCCGGGAGACCCAGTACTTC. Encoded protein: CATVGGRETQYF.

V gene TRBV6-5 combines with J gene TRBJ2-7, with 12 positions matching TRBD2. Trimming at V came to 6 bases and at J to 3 bases, leaving 6 bases not matched to a gene. CDR1 is MNHEY, CDR2 SVGAGI, per germline. CDR3 length: 15 residues. CDR3 sequence: CASRPTSGGFYEQYF. CDR3 nucleotide sequence: TGTGCCAGCAGGCCTACTAGCGGGGGGTTCTACGAGCAGTACTTC.

The chain is built from TRBV7-2 and TRBJ1-6; TRBD1 agrees at 7 bases. Losses at the gene ends were 5 bases for V and 2 bases for J; bases not matched to a gene: 9. The CDR3 has 17 residues. Germline loops: CDR1 SGHTA, CDR2 FQGNSA. The CDR3 region has the DNA TGTGCCAGCAGCCCCAGGGGACAGTCGACCTATAATTCACCCCTCCACTTT. It encodes CASSPRGQSTYNSPLHF.